A selection of T cell receptor beta chains follows, all from one sample in a study of cytomegalovirus exposure and HLA in healthy donors. Generated by immunoSEQ multiplex PCR, the TCRdb table keeps only in-frame clones and is missing some. The sample lists more than 150,000 clones, roughly nine tenths occurring once. Sample: PBMCs. The source of these receptors is a girl under three years old in good health and CMV-seronegative. The CDR3 runs from the conserved cysteine through the conserved F or W. Each record gives: V gene, J gene, D gene, clone size, CDR3 DNA, CDR3 protein. The D gene is left open where the match is weak. Rows may omit the clone size; those that give it use once, few, many or a size class.

>TRBV7-2|TRBJ1-5|NA|NA
TGTGCCAGCAGCTTAGATTTAGGGGAGGGGCAGCCCCAGCATTTT
CASSLDLGEGQPQHF
>TRBV7-9|TRBJ2-3|NA|NA
TGTGCCAGCAGCCTCTCCCGGAGCACAGATACGCAGTATTTT
CASSLSRSTDTQYF
>TRBV11-1|TRBJ2-3|TRBD2|NA
TGTGCCAGCAGCTTAGGGGGGGGATCCTCAGATACGCAGTATTTT
CASSLGGGSSDTQYF
>TRBV9|TRBJ2-7|NA|NA
TGTGCCAGCAGCGCGTACGGACAGCCCTACGAGCAGTACTTC
CASSAYGQPYEQYF
>TRBV25-1|TRBJ2-5|NA|NA
TGTGCCAGCAGTGCTGTGATGGGCGAGACCCAGTACTTC
CASSAVMGETQYF
>TRBV30|TRBJ2-7|NA|once
TGTGCCTGGACCGTGGCGGGCAGCTCCTACGAGCAGTACTTC
CAWTVAGSSYEQYF
>TRBV2|TRBJ1-1|NA|NA
TGTGCCAGCAGTGAAAGTCGCGGGGCGGGCGCTTTCTTT
CASSESRGAGAFF
>TRBV6-5|TRBJ2-7|TRBD2|NA
TGTGCCAGCAGGAGACTAGCGGGGGTACCCTGCGAGCAGTACTTC
CASRRLAGVPCEQYF
>TRBV27|TRBJ2-7|TRBD1|NA
TGTGCCAGCAGTCCTAAAACAGGGGTTGGCTACGAGCAGTACTTC
CASSPKTGVGYEQYF
>TRBV10-3|TRBJ2-7|NA|NA
TGTGCCATCAGTGATGGCGGGGAGTCTACGATTGGGCAGTACTTC
CAISDGGESTIGQYF
>TRBV19|TRBJ2-7|TRBD2|NA
TGTGCCAGTAGTATTCCCACCCCAGCGGGGGGTGATATCGACGAGCAGTACTTC
CASSIPTPAGGDIDEQYF
>TRBV7-2|TRBJ1-1|NA|NA
TGTGCCAGCAGCTTAGCGCTAAGAGGGATTAACACTGAAGCTTTCTTT
CASSLALRGINTEAFF
>TRBV15|TRBJ2-6|NA|NA
TGTGCCACCAGCAGGGAAGGGGTAGCTGGGGCCAACGTCCTGACTTTC
CATSREGVAGANVLTF
>TRBV5-1|TRBJ2-4|NA|few
TGCGCCAGCAGCTTGGACACCGGGAAAAACATTCAGTACTTC
CASSLDTGKNIQYF
>TRBV10-1|TRBJ2-5|NA|NA
TGCGCCAACAAGGCTCCAGGGGTTGAGCAGTACTTC
CANKAPGVEQYF
>TRBV19|TRBJ2-1|TRBD2|NA
TGTGCCACTAGCGGGGGATACAATGAGCAGTTCTTC
CATSGGYNEQFF
>TRBV9|TRBJ1-1|NA|few
TGTGCCAGCAGCGTACCGGGGAACACTGAAGCTTTCTTT
CASSVPGNTEAFF
>TRBV18|TRBJ2-2|TRBD2|NA
TGTGCCAGCTCACCATCTTCGGGGGGGCGTAACACCGGGGAGCTGTTTTTT
CASSPSSGGRNTGELFF
>TRBV18|TRBJ2-1|TRBD1|NA
TGTGCCAGCTCACCTCTCACAGGGGTCTCCTACAATGAGCAGTTCTTC
CASSPLTGVSYNEQFF
>TRBV5-8|TRBJ1-3|TRBD1|few
TGTGCCAGCAGCTGGGGACAGTTCAGCTCTGGAAACACCATATATTTT
CASSWGQFSSGNTIYF
>TRBV5-4|TRBJ2-3|TRBD1|NA
TGTGCCAGCAGGACAGGGGGCGCAGATACGCAGTATTTT
CASRTGGADTQYF
>TRBV13|TRBJ1-1|NA|once
TGTGCCAGCAGCTCCTTTGGGGGGAAGAACACTGAAGCTTTCTTT
CASSSFGGKNTEAFF
>TRBV5-1|TRBJ1-5|NA|NA
TGCGCCAGCAGCGTTGGGGACATTTGGAAGCCCCAGCATTTT
CASSVGDIWKPQHF
>TRBV27|TRBJ1-6|NA|NA
TGTGCCAGCAGTTTATCCACCGGGGAGTGGGGATCACCCCTCCACTTT
CASSLSTGEWGSPLHF